These T cell receptor beta chains were read from a single sample in a study of cytomegalovirus exposure and HLA in healthy donors. This table comes from immunoSEQ multiplex PCR, and its TCRdb copy is limited to in-frame clones, with some not included. The sample has roughly 78,000 clones; 66% are singletons. The sequenced material came from PBMCs. The receptor set was obtained from a middle-aged man in good health and CMV-seropositive. CDR3s include the opening cysteine and the closing phenylalanine or tryptophan. A D gene is named only where the DNA matches it firmly. Size tells how often a clone was seen (once, few, many) or the class of an expanded clone, and some rows leave it out.

size | D | J | V | CDR3 | DNA
- | - | TRBJ2-1 | TRBV28 | CASSLNVARTVDEQFF | TGTGCCAGCAGTTTAAACGTAGCGAGGACGGTCGATGAGCAGTTCTTC
- | - | TRBJ2-3 | TRBV7-9 | CASSLSGGTEFTDTQYF | TGTGCCAGCAGCTTATCAGGGGGGACAGAATTCACAGATACGCAGTATTTT
- | - | TRBJ1-1 | TRBV11-2 | CASSTPRGNTEAFF | TGTGCCAGCAGCACCCCCAGGGGTAACACTGAAGCTTTCTTT
- | - | TRBJ2-7 | TRBV6-6 | CASSFGGRYEQYF | TGTGCCAGCAGTTTCGGGGGAAGGTACGAGCAGTACTTC
- | TRBD2 | TRBJ2-7 | TRBV6-6 | CASSYGGREATFEQYF | TGTGCCAGCAGTTACGGTGGGAGGGAAGCGACTTTTGAGCAGTACTTC
- | - | TRBJ2-7 | TRBV4-1 | CASSQYTRAPEQYF | TGCGCCAGCAGCCAATATACGAGGGCTCCCGAGCAGTACTTC
- | TRBD1 | TRBJ1-2 | TRBV18 | CASSQGQGNYGYTF | TGTGCCAGCTCCCAGGGACAGGGAAACTATGGCTACACCTTC
- | - | TRBJ1-6 | TRBV27 | CASSFRRSNSPLHF | TGTGCCAGCAGTTTTCGGAGAAGTAATTCACCCCTCCACTTT
few | TRBD1 | TRBJ1-2 | TRBV18 | CASSLMTGKEDGYTF | TGTGCCAGCTCACTCATGACAGGGAAGGAGGATGGCTACACCTTC
- | - | TRBJ1-2 | TRBV19 | CASSILPTGTTYGYTF | TGTGCCAGTAGTATCCTTCCCACCGGGACAACCTATGGCTACACCTTC
- | - | TRBJ2-3 | TRBV10-3 | CAISVGGATDTQYF | TGTGCCATCAGTGTAGGGGGGGCCACAGATACGCAGTATTTT
few | TRBD1 | TRBJ1-3 | TRBV11-3 | CASGQEGMWGSSGNTIYF | TGTGCCAGCGGACAGGAGGGGATGTGGGGGAGCTCTGGAAACACCATATATTTT
- | - | TRBJ1-6 | TRBV30 | CAWSVRGAGSPLHF | TGTGCCTGGAGTGTACGGGGGGCTGGTTCGCCCCTCCACTTT
once | TRBD1 | TRBJ2-5 | TRBV5-1 | CASSSGTGGYQETQYF | TGCGCCAGCAGCTCAGGGACAGGGGGGTACCAAGAGACCCAGTACTTC
- | - | TRBJ2-7 | TRBV14 | CASRMSGAYEQYF | TGTGCCAGCAGGATGTCGGGTGCCTACGAGCAGTACTTC
- | TRBD2 | TRBJ2-5 | TRBV4-2 | CASSLGLAGAETQYF | TGTGCCAGCAGCCTCGGACTAGCGGGGGCCGAGACCCAGTACTTC
- | - | TRBJ1-3 | TRBV19 | CASSNRALSGNTIYF | TGTGCCAGTAGTAACAGGGCCCTCTCTGGAAACACCATATATTTT
- | TRBD1 | TRBJ2-2 | TRBV18 | CASSDGTGNTGELFF | TGTGCCAGCTCAGACGGGACAGGGAACACCGGGGAGCTGTTTTTT
- | TRBD1 | TRBJ1-5 | TRBV28 | CASSPGQGGFGQPQHF | TGTGCCAGCAGTCCTGGACAGGGGGGTTTTGGTCAGCCCCAGCATTTT
- | - | TRBJ1-1 | TRBV11-1 | CASSSGKGQNTEAFF | TGTGCCAGCAGCTCGGGCAAGGGACAAAACACTGAAGCTTTCTTT
- | - | TRBJ2-3 | TRBV9 | CASSGQINADTQYF | TGTGCCAGCAGCGGCCAGATAAATGCAGATACGCAGTATTTT
once | TRBD2 | TRBJ2-7 | TRBV30 | CAWSRAGREGSYEQYF | TGTGCCTGGAGTAGGGCCGGCAGGGAGGGCTCCTACGAGCAGTACTTC
- | TRBD2 | TRBJ2-1 | TRBV6-4 | CASSDRASGGYNEQFF | TGTGCCAGCAGTGACAGGGCTAGCGGGGGGTACAATGAGCAGTTCTTC
- | TRBD1 | TRBJ2-7 | TRBV7-6 | CASSLEGGAGEQYF | TGTGCCAGCAGCTTAGAAGGGGGCGCGGGCGAGCAGTACTTC
- | - | TRBJ2-3 | TRBV7-9 | CASSGDFTRADTQYF | TGTGCCAGCAGCGGGGACTTTACTCGGGCAGATACGCAGTATTTT
few | TRBD1 | TRBJ1-4 | TRBV6-5 | CASSYGTGVNEKLFF | TGTGCCAGCAGTTACGGGACAGGGGTCAATGAAAAACTGTTTTTT
- | - | TRBJ2-7 | TRBV2 | CASTSPGYREQYF | TGTGCCAGCACCTCCCCTGGGTACAGGGAGCAGTACTTC
few | - | TRBJ2-1 | TRBV7-9 | CASTLPRGGNEQFF | TGTGCCAGCACTCTCCCGAGGGGAGGCAATGAGCAGTTCTTC
- | - | TRBJ1-5 | TRBV19 | CASSWRGNGRQPQHF | TGTGCCAGCTCCTGGCGGGGGAATGGACGACAGCCCCAGCATTTT
- | - | TRBJ2-7 | TRBV2 | CASGELPPYF | TGTGCCAGCGGGGAGCTTCCGCCGTACTTC
- | - | TRBJ2-2 | TRBV7-6 | CASSFSSPDSRFLGELFF | TGTGCCAGCAGCTTTTCTTCCCCGGACAGTCGCTTTTTAGGGGAGCTGTTTTTT
few | TRBD1 | TRBJ2-1 | TRBV28 | CASSSQGERYNEQFF | TGTGCCAGCAGCTCACAGGGGGAGAGGTACAATGAGCAGTTCTTC
few | - | TRBJ2-1 | TRBV5-5 | CASSSGQSSYNEQFF | TGTGCCAGCAGCTCGGGACAAAGCTCCTACAATGAGCAGTTCTTC
- | - | TRBJ2-5 | TRBV2 | CASTTFAGQETQYF | TGTGCCAGCACTACTTTCGCGGGGCAGGAGACCCAGTACTTC
- | - | TRBJ1-5 | TRBV30 | CAWSVGGAYSNQPQHF | TGTGCCTGGAGTGTAGGGGGGGCCTATAGCAATCAGCCCCAGCATTTT
- | TRBD1 | TRBJ2-3 | TRBV19 | CASSIGTGASDTQYF | TGTGCCAGTAGTATAGGGACAGGCGCATCAGATACGCAGTATTTT
- | TRBD2 | TRBJ2-3 | TRBV12-5 | CASGLGVAGPDTQYF | TGTGCTAGTGGTTTGGGGGTAGCGGGGCCAGATACGCAGTATTTT
- | TRBD1 | TRBJ1-2 | TRBV9 | CASSVGQTYGYTF | TGTGCCAGCAGCGTGGGACAGACCTATGGCTACACCTTC
- | - | TRBJ1-1 | TRBV10-3 | CAISDSAGTEAFF | TGTGCCATCAGTGATTCTGCGGGCACTGAAGCTTTCTTT
- | TRBD1 | TRBJ1-5 | TRBV6-5 | CASSSTGTNQPQHF | TGTGCCAGCAGTTCGACAGGGACCAATCAGCCCCAGCATTTT
few | - | TRBJ2-2 | TRBV29-1 | CSVETPYTDRNTGELFF | TGCAGCGTTGAGACTCCTTATACCGACCGTAACACCGGGGAGCTGTTTTTT
few | TRBD1 | TRBJ2-7 | TRBV2 | CAIWTGTYEQYF | TGTGCCATCTGGACAGGTACCTACGAGCAGTACTTC
- | - | TRBJ2-7 | TRBV11-2 | CASTGWGHSYEQYF | TGTGCCAGCACCGGGTGGGGACACTCCTACGAGCAGTACTTC
once | TRBD1 | TRBJ1-6 | TRBV5-1 | CASSLTSTGYNSPLHF | TGCGCCAGCAGTTTAACCTCGACAGGGTATAATTCACCCCTCCACTTT
- | - | TRBJ1-3 | TRBV7-9 | CASSPVLAHSGNTIYF | TGTGCCAGCAGCCCAGTTCTCGCTCACTCTGGAAACACCATATATTTT
- | - | TRBJ1-5 | TRBV28 | CASSFQGNQPQHF | TGTGCCAGCAGTTTCCAGGGCAATCAGCCCCAGCATTTT
- | - | TRBJ2-2 | TRBV7-9 | CASKDSPTNTGELFF | TGTGCCAGCAAGGACAGCCCTACGAACACCGGGGAGCTGTTTTTT
- | - | TRBJ1-5 | TRBV12-2 | CASRLGDRVNQPQHF | TGTGCAAGTCGCTTAGGGGACAGGGTCAATCAGCCCCAGCATTTT
- | - | TRBJ2-1 | TRBV9 | CASSVSRGVSYNEQFF | TGTGCCAGCAGCGTCTCCAGGGGGGTTTCCTACAATGAGCAGTTCTTC
- | TRBD1 | TRBJ2-5 | TRBV19 | CASSWTGDGETQYF | TGTGCCAGTAGTTGGACAGGGGATGGAGAGACCCAGTACTTC
- | TRBD1 | TRBJ1-5 | TRBV19 | CASSIGTGAQPQHF | TGTGCCAGTAGTATAGGGACAGGGGCTCAGCCCCAGCATTTT
- | - | TRBJ2-3 | TRBV18 | CASSLSRADTQYF | TGTGCCAGCTCCCTATCCAGGGCGGATACGCAGTATTTT
few | - | TRBJ1-4 | TRBV29-1 | CSVQLSGRGEKLFF | TGCAGCGTTCAACTCTCAGGGAGGGGAGAAAAACTGTTTTTT
- | - | TRBJ2-7 | TRBV4-1 | CASNQGGESDEQYF | TGCGCCAGCAACCAAGGGGGAGAGTCCGACGAGCAGTACTTC
- | - | TRBJ2-3 | TRBV27 | CASSYMETSTDTQYF | TGTGCCAGCAGTTATATGGAGACTAGCACAGATACGCAGTATTTT
few | TRBD1 | TRBJ1-2 | TRBV7-8 | CASSMGQGAQGYTF | TGTGCCAGCAGCATGGGACAGGGGGCTCAAGGCTACACCTTC
- | TRBD1 | TRBJ2-7 | TRBV5-1 | CASSPRDRRYEQYF | TGCGCCAGCAGCCCCCGGGACAGGAGGTACGAGCAGTACTTC
- | - | TRBJ2-7 | TRBV19 | CASSIVGYEQYF | TGTGCCAGTAGTATTGTCGGCTACGAGCAGTACTTC